The next 2 T cell receptor beta chains were all read from a single sample in a study of cytomegalovirus exposure and HLA in healthy donors. TCRdb keeps only in-frame clones here, not all; method: immunoSEQ multiplex PCR. This sample has roughly 130,000 clones; about 90% occur once, and the top ten carry roughly 6.7%. The sample taken for sequencing was PBMCs. These receptors all come from a woman in her thirties in good health and CMV-seropositive.

This chain links TRBV7-9 with TRBJ1-2; 7 nucleotides match TRBD1. Germline-derived CDR1 and CDR2 are SEHNR and FQNEAQ (reference sequence). This CDR3 is 12 amino acids long. The trim removed 5 bases at V and 8 bases at J, leaving 5 bases unmatched. The CDR3 reads CASSKTGPGYTF. The CDR3 DNA reads as TGTGCCAGCAGCAAGACAGGGCCCGGCTACACCTTC.

The chain has TRBV12-5 and TRBJ2-3; the match to TRBD1 covers 12 bases. The CDR3 runs to 15 residues. V was pared by 5 bases and J by 4 bases, with 4 bases of the junction left unmatched. Germline V gene data show CDR1 as LGHNT and CDR2 as FRNRAP. The DNA of the CDR3 is TGTGCTAGTGGTACGGGACAGGGGGCTTCAGATACGCAGTATTTT. Encoded protein: CASGTGQGASDTQYF.